This note documents a single T cell receptor beta chain sequence. This entry comes from a study of CD8+CD57+ T cells in acquired aplastic anemia. The template for TCR beta VDJ and CDR3 sequence profiling was genomic DNA. TCRdb re-called the reads through MiXCR, storing one row per CDR3 protein. The sample records hundreds of thousands of distinct CDR3 sequences, around 60% being singletons. Material: sorted CD4+, CD8+, or CD8+CD57+ T cells (not recorded which) from PBMCs. The receptor was derived from a human donor with severe aplastic anemia or a healthy control (not recorded which).

This CDR3 reads CATSDWRTQNTGELFF. In DNA form, the CDR3 reads TGTGCCACCAGTGATTGGCGGACCCAGAACACCGGGGAGCTGTTTTTT. The chain recombines TRBV24-1 with TRBJ2-2; D ambiguous. The V end was cut by 2 bases, the J end by 1 base, with 10 bases between. Per the germline V gene, CDR1 is KGHDR and CDR2 is SFDVKD. This CDR3 spans 16 amino acids.